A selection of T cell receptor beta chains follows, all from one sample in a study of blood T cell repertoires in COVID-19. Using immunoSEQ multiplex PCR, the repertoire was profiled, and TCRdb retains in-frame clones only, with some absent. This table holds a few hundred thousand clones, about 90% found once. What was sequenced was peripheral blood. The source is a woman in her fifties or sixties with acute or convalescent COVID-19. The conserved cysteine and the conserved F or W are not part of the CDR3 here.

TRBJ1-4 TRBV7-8 ASSPRRGPATNEKLF
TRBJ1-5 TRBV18 ASSPAGDGQPQH
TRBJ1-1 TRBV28 ASSPTTVRNTEAF
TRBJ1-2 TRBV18 ASSPGAEVGYT
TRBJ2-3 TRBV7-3 ASSFRGRVTDTQY
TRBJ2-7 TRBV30 AWSVKARGTITHEQY
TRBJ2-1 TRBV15 ATSRRDSLSSYNEQF
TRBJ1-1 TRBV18 ASSPPNRATEAF
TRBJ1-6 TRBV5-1 ASSLDRAPLH
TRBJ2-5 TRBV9 ASSATTGQETQY
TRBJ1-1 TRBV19 ASSPRDRGPMNTEAF
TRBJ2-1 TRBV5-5 VTRRGGYSYNEQF
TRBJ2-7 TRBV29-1 SVALSYEQY
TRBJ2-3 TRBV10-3 AINRGVTDTQY
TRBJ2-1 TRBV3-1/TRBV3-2 ASSPRAGGHHNEQF
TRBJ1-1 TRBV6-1 ASSESRGTEAF
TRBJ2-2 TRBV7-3 ASSLSSGRSGGELF
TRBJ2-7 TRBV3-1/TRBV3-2 ASSQARGLAGVSYEQY
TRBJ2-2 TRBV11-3 ASSLSYGRGTGELF
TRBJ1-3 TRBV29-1 SVADIGNTIY
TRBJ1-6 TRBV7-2 ASSADRGAVGSPLH
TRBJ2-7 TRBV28 ASSFQGGNEQY
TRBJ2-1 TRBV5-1 ASSFIISEQF
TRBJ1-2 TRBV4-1 ATRATGHGNYGYT
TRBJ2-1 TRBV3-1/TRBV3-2 ASSQGTRGGNEQF
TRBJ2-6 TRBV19 ASCRDRGSGANVLT
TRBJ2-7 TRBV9 ASSPRGGYEQY
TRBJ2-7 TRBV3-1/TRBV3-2 ASSQVLLAEAYEQY
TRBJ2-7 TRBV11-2 ASSLGGGPYEQY
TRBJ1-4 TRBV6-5 ASSYSNTGFNEKLF
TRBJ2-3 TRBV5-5 ASSSPDRADTQY
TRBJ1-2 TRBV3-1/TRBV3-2 ASSQSTGDYGYT
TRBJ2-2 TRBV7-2 ASSLDRGRSGELF
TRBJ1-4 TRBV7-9 ASSFRGSGSNTGEKLF
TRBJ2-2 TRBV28 ASNTVGGTSIGELF
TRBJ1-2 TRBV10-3 AAGQGDNGYT
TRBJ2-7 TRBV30 AWSPWDRGFNEQY
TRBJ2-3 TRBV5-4 ASSLGGGTSTDTQY
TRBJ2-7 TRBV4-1 ASSQTLGTGGYYEQY
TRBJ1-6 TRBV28 ASSLSQGSRSPLH
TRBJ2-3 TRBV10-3 AISGTGGTDTQY
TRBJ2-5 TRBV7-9 ASSLVGAHQETQY
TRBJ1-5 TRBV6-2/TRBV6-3 ASSYSGGGGNQPQH
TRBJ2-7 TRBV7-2 ASSPGTAVPYEQY
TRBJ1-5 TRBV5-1 ASSLSGTGGQPQH
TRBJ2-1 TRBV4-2 ASSQEAGLLSDEQF
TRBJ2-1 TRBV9 ASSVGYNEQF
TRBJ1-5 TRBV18 ASSPPGSSTQPQH
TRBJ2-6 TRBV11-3 ASSRSSGTGANVLT
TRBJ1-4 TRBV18 ASKDRDSGEKLF
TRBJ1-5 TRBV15 ATSRRWMSGGGQPQH
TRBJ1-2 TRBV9 ASSGALHGYT
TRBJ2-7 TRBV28 ASSLLAARVEQY
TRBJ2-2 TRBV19 ASMGTLNTGELF